A selection of T cell receptor beta chains follows, all from one sample in a study of T cell repertoires in cytomegalovirus infection. The antigens for these receptors are not known. Each CDR3 protein gets one entry after TCRdb re-called the reads with MiXCR. The table has roughly 350,000 distinct CDR3 sequences, nearly 35% seen once. The sample in question was cultured PBMCs, obtained from culture after CMV antigen stimulation. These receptors were obtained from a human donor in good health (CMV status not recorded). Some clones in this sample may be carry-over from other donors' samples. Each CDR3 is given with its conserved first and last residue. D genes are given only for firm matches. Rows give clone size only sometimes, using once, few, many, or a class for an expanded clone.

d_call	cdr3_length	clone_size	v_call	j_call	cdr3_aa	cdr3_nt
.	11	.	TRBV19	TRBJ2-5	CASSISETQYF	TGTGCCAGTAGTATTTCGGAGACCCAGTACTTC
TRBD1	16	.	TRBV15	TRBJ1-1	CATSSAGQGARGEAFF	TGTGCCACCAGCAGTGCAGGACAGGGGGCGCGTGGTGAAGCTTTCTTT
.	11	.	TRBV29-1	TRBJ2-1	CSAGDPDEQFF	TGCAGCGCCGGTGACCCCGATGAGCAGTTCTTC
.	12	.	TRBV2	TRBJ2-3	CASSANTDTQYF	TGTGCCAGCAGTGCTAACACAGATACGCAGTATTTT
TRBD2	18	.	TRBV20-1	TRBJ2-1	CSARTTSGRVVASNEQFF	TGCAGTGCTAGAACGACTAGCGGCCGTGTCGTAGCGAGCAATGAGCAGTTCTTC
.	17	.	TRBV6-6	TRBJ1-1	CASSYFAGVSLNTEAFF	TGTGCCAGCAGTTACTTCGCAGGGGTCTCCCTGAACACTGAAGCTTTCTTT
TRBD1	14	.	TRBV12-3/TRBV12-4	TRBJ1-1	CASSRTGSETEAFF	TGTGCCAGCAGTCGGACAGGGAGTGAGACTGAAGCTTTCTTT
.	15	few	TRBV19	TRBJ1-2	CASSPGAGAIYGYTF	TGTGCCAGTAGTCCGGGCGCCGGGGCCATATATGGCTACACCTTC
TRBD2	14	many	TRBV7-2	TRBJ2-3	CASSSGLAGDTQYF	TGTGCCAGCAGCTCCGGACTAGCGGGAGATACGCAGTATTTT
.	13	.	TRBV27	TRBJ1-5	CASSHDSFKPQHF	TGTGCCAGCAGCCATGACAGCTTCAAGCCCCAGCATTTT
TRBD1	14	.	TRBV7-2	TRBJ2-3	CASSDRGWSDTQYF	TGTGCCAGCAGCGACAGGGGGTGGTCAGATACGCAGTATTTT
.	14	.	TRBV5-4	TRBJ1-4	CASSLQGQAEKLFF	TGTGCCAGCAGCTTGCAGGGACAAGCTGAAAAACTGTTTTTT
TRBD1	18	.	TRBV4-3	TRBJ2-4	CASSQRAGTALAKNIQYF	TGCGCCAGCAGCCAAAGGGCCGGGACAGCCTTAGCCAAAAACATTCAGTACTTC
TRBD1	17	many	TRBV7-8	TRBJ1-2	CASSFFRLLRGHYGYTF	TGTGCCAGCAGCTTTTTTCGGCTCTTGAGGGGGCACTATGGCTACACCTTC
.	15	.	TRBV9	TRBJ2-3	CASSVFRTGGDTQYF	TGTGCCAGCAGCGTATTTCGTACCGGAGGGGATACGCAGTATTTT
TRBD2	15	few	TRBV10-3	TRBJ2-5	CAISEVAGVQETQYF	TGTGCCATCAGTGAGGTAGCGGGAGTTCAAGAGACCCAGTACTTC
TRBD2	15	.	TRBV11-2	TRBJ2-1	CASSFSAGGHNEQFF	TGTGCCAGCAGCTTTTCAGCGGGAGGGCACAATGAGCAGTTCTTC
TRBD1	16	few	TRBV9	TRBJ2-2	CASSRFGTGNTGELFF	TGTGCCAGCAGCCGATTCGGGACAGGGAACACCGGGGAGCTGTTTTTT
.	16	many	TRBV7-2	TRBJ1-3	CASSLGGQFAGNTIYF	TGTGCCAGCAGCTTAGGAGGACAGTTTGCTGGAAACACCATATATTTT
.	14	.	TRBV7-9	TRBJ2-5	CASSDRSGEETQYF	TGTGCCAGCAGCGACCGGTCTGGGGAAGAGACCCAGTACTTC
.	14	few	TRBV12-3/TRBV12-4	TRBJ2-3	CASSSAQGGDTQYF	TGTGCCAGCAGTAGCGCTCAAGGAGGAGATACGCAGTATTTT
TRBD2	15	many	TRBV12-3/TRBV12-4	TRBJ2-3	CASDGLAASTDTQYF	TGTGCCAGCGATGGACTAGCGGCTAGCACAGATACGCAGTATTTT
.	14	.	TRBV20-1	TRBJ1-2	CSATLTGQLYGYTF	TGCAGTGCAACGCTTACCGGACAGCTTTATGGCTACACCTTC
.	14	many	TRBV7-2	TRBJ1-2	CASSFHQQDYGYTF	TGTGCCAGCAGCTTCCATCAACAGGACTATGGCTACACCTTC
.	13	.	TRBV7-2	TRBJ2-5	CASSLLGYETQYF	TGTGCCAGCAGCTTATTAGGGTACGAGACCCAGTACTTC
TRBD1	15	.	TRBV19	TRBJ1-2	CASSIMGQGISGYTF	TGTGCCAGTAGTATAATGGGACAGGGGATCTCTGGCTACACCTTC
.	12	.	TRBV28	TRBJ2-1	CASSSQGYEQFF	TGTGCCAGCAGTTCACAGGGCTATGAGCAGTTCTTC
TRBD1	15	.	TRBV7-2	TRBJ1-4	CASSLAGQGTEKLFF	TGTGCCAGCAGCTTAGCGGGACAGGGCACTGAAAAACTGTTTTTT
.	16	few	TRBV20-1	TRBJ2-7	CSARDQSGLAVFEQYF	TGCAGTGCTAGAGACCAATCCGGACTGGCTGTGTTCGAGCAGTACTTC
.	12	few	TRBV24-1	TRBJ1-1	CATSDIGAEAFF	TGTGCCACCAGTGATATCGGGGCTGAAGCTTTCTTT
.	14	few	TRBV6-2/TRBV6-3	TRBJ2-1	CASSSPGAGNEQFF	TGTGCCAGCAGCTCCCCGGGAGCTGGTAATGAGCAGTTCTTC
TRBD2	15	.	TRBV28	TRBJ2-5	CASSLSSGRRETQYF	TGTGCCAGCAGTTTGAGTAGCGGGAGGAGAGAGACCCAGTACTTC
.	14	.	TRBV10-3	TRBJ1-1	CAISDGVGGTEAFF	TGTGCCATCAGTGATGGTGTGGGTGGGACTGAAGCTTTCTTT
.	13	.	TRBV18	TRBJ1-1	CASSPKRETEAFF	TGTGCCAGCTCACCAAAGAGGGAGACTGAAGCTTTCTTT
TRBD2	16	few	TRBV19	TRBJ2-1	CASSRGSSGRPIEQFF	TGTGCCAGTAGTAGAGGATCTAGCGGGAGACCCATCGAGCAGTTCTTC
.	15	few	TRBV4-3	TRBJ2-5	CASSQRTGGGETQYF	TGCGCCAGCAGCCAGAGGACAGGTGGGGGGGAGACCCAGTACTTC
.	16	once	TRBV14	TRBJ2-1	CASSQDAGPGYNEQFF	TGTGCCAGCAGCCAAGATGCAGGGCCGGGCTACAATGAGCAGTTCTTC
.	14	few	TRBV6-1	TRBJ1-2	CASSDRVGVYGYTF	TGTGCCAGCAGTGACAGGGTAGGGGTATATGGCTACACCTTC